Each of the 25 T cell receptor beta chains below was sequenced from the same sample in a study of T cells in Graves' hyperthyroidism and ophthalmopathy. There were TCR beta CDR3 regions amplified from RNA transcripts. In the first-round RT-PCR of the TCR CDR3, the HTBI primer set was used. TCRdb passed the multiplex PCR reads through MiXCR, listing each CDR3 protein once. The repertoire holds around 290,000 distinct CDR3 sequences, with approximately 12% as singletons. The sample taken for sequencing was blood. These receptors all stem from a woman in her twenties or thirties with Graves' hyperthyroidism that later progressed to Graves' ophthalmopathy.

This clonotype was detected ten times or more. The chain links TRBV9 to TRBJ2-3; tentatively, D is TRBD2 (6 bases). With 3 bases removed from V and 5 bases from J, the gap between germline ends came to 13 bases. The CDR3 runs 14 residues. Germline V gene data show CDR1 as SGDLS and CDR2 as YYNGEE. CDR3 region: CASSERDSLDTQYF. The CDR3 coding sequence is TGTGCCAGCAGCGAAAGGGACTCCTTAGATACGCAGTATTTT. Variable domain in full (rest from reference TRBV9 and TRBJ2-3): DSGVTQTPKHLITATGQRVTLRCSPRSGDLSVYWYQQSLDQGLQFLIQYYNGEERAKGNILERFSAQQFPDLHSELNLSSLELGDSALYFCASSERDSLDTQYFGPGTRLTVL.

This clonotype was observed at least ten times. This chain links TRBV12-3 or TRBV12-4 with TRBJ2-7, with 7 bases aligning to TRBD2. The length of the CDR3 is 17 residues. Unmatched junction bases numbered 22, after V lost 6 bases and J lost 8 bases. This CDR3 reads CASSLTPDFAGVGKQYF. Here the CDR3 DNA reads TGTGCCAGCAGCTTAACCCCTGACTTTGCGGGAGTGGGGAAGCAGTACTTC.

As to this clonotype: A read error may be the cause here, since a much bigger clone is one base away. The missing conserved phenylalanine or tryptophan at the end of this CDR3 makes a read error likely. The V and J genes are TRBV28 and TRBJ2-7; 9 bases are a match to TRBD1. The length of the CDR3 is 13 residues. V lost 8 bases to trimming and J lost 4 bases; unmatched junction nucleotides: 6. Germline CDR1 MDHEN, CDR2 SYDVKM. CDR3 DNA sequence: TGTGCCAGCTCAACCGGGACAGGGTACGAGCAGTACCTC. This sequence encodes CASSTGTGYEQYL.

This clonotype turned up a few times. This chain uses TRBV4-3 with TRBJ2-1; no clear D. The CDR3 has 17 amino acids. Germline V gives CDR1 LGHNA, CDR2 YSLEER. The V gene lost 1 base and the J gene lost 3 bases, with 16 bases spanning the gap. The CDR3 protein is CASSQGFPSLSYNEQFF. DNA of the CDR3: TGCGCCAGCAGCCAAGGATTCCCATCACTCAGCTACAATGAGCAGTTCTTC.

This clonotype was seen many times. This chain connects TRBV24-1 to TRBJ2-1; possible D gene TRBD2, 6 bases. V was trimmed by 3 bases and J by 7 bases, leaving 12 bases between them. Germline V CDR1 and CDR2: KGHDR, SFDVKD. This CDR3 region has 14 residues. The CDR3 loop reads CATSDLLARNEQFF. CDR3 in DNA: TGTGCCACCAGTGATCTACTAGCCCGGAATGAGCAGTTCTTC.

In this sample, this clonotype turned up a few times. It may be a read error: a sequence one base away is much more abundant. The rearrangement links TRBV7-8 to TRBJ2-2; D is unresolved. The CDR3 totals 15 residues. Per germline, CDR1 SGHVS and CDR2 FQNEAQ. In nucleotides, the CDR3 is TGTGCCAGCAGCTTAAGGCTCGCTAACACCGAGGAGCTGTTTTTT. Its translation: CASSLRLANTEELFF.

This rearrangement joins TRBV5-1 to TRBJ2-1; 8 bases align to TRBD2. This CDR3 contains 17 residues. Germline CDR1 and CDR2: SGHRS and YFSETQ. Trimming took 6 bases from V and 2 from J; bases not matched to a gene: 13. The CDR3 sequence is CASTEAGGARTYNEQFF. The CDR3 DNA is TGCGCCAGCACCGAGGCGGGGGGAGCCAGAACCTACAATGAGCAGTTCTTC.

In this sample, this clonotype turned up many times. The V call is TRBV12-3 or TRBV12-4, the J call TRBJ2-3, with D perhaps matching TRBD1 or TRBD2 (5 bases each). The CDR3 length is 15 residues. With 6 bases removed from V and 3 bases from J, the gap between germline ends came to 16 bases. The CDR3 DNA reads TGTGCCAGCAGCAAGGGGATAAAGCGGACAGATACGCAGTATTTT. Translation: CASSKGIKRTDTQYF.

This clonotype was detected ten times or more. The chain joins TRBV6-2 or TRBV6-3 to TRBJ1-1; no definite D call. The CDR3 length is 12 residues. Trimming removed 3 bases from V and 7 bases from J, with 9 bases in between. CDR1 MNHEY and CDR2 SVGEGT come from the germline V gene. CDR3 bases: TGTGCCAGCAGTTATGGGCGGGGTGAAGCTTTCTTT. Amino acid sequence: CASSYGRGEAFF.

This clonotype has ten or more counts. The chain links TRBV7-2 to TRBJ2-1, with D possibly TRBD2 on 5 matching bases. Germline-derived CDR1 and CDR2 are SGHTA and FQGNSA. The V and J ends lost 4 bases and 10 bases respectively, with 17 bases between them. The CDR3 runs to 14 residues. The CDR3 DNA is TGTGCCAGCAGCTCAGGACTGCCCATGGGGGAGCAGTTCTTC. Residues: CASSSGLPMGEQFF.

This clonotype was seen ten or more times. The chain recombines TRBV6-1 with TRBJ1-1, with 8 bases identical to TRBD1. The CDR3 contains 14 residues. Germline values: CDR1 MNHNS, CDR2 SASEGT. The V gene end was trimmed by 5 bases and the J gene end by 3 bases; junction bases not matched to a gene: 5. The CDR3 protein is CASSLQGGDTEAFF. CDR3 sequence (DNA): TGTGCCAGCAGTTTACAGGGGGGAGACACTGAAGCTTTCTTT.

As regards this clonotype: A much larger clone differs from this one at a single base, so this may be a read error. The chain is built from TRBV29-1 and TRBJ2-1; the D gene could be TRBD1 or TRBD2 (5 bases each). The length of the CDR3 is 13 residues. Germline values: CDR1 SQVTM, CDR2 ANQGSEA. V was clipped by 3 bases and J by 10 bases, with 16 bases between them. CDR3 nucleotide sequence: TGCAGCGTTGAGGATAGCGTAGGGGACGAGCAGTTCTTC. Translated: CSVEDSVGDEQFF.

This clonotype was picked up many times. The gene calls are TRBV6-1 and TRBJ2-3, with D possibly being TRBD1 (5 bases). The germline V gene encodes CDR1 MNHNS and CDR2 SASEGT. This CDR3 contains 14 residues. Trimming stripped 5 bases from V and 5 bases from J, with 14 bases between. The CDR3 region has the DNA TGTGCCAGCAGTTGGTGGGGCCCCCAAGATACGCAGTATTTT. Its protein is CASSWWGPQDTQYF.

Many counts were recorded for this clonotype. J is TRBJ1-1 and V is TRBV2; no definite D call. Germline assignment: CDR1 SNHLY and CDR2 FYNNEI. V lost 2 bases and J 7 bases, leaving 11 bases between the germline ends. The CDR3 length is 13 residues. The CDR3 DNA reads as TGTGCCAGCAGTGAAAACCCGGCCCGTGAAGCTTTCTTT. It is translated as CASSENPAREAFF.

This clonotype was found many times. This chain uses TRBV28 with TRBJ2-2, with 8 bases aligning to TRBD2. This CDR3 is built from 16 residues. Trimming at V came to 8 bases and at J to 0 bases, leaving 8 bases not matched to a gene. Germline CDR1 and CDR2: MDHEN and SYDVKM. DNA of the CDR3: TGTGCCAGCCGGGGGGGGGAGAGCGCGAACACCGGGGAGCTGTTTTTT. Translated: CASRGGESANTGELFF.

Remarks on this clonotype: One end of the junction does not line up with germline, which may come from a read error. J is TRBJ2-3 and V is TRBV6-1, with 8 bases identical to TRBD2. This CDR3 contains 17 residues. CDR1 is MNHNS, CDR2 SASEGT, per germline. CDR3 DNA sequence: TGTGCCAACAGTCCCCGGGGGGGAGCGGCCGCCACAGATACGCAGTATTTT. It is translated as CANSPRGGAAATDTQYF.

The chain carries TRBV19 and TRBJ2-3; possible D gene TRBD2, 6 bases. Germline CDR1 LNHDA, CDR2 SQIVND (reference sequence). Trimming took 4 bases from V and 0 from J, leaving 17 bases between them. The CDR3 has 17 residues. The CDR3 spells CASSSGDALRSTDTQYF. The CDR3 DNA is TGTGCCAGTAGTAGCGGGGATGCCCTCCGCAGCACAGATACGCAGTATTTT.

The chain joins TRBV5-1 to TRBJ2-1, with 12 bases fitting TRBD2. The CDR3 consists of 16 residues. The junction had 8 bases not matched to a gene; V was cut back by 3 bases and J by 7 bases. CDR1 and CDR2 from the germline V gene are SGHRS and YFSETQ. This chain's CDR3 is CASSSRLAGEGNEQFF. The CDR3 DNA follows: TGCGCCAGCAGCTCCAGACTAGCGGGGGAGGGAAATGAGCAGTTCTTC.

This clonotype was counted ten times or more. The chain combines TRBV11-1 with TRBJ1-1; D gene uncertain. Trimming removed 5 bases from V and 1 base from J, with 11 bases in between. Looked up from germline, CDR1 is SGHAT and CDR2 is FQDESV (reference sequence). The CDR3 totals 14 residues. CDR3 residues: CASSAPNRNTEAFF. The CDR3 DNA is TGTGCCAGCAGCGCCCCCAACAGGAACACTGAAGCTTTCTTT.

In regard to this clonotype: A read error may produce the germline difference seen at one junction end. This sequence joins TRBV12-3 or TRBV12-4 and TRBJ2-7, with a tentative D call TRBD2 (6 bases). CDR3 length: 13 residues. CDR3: CASSSGVPYEPYF. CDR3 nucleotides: TGTGCCAGCTCGTCGGGGGTACCTTACGAGCCGTACTTC.

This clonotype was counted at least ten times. CDR3 residues: CASSLLAAKPTGELFF. The CDR3, as DNA: TGTGCCAGCAGTCTACTAGCGGCCAAGCCCACCGGGGAGCTGTTTTTT. The V gene is TRBV11-2, the J gene TRBJ2-2; 8 bases match TRBD2. CDR3 length: 16 amino acids. Trimming took 6 bases from V and 4 from J; bases not matched to a gene: 10. Per germline, CDR1 SGHAT and CDR2 FQNNGV.

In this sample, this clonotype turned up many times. CDR3 amino acids: CASSLGTSIADTQYF. The CDR3 bases are TGTGCCAGCAGTTTGGGCACTAGCATCGCAGATACGCAGTATTTT. The chain links TRBV12-3 or TRBV12-4 to TRBJ2-3; maybe TRBD2 (6 bases). The CDR3 runs to 15 residues. Trimming pared 3 bases from V and 4 bases from J, leaving 14 bases between.

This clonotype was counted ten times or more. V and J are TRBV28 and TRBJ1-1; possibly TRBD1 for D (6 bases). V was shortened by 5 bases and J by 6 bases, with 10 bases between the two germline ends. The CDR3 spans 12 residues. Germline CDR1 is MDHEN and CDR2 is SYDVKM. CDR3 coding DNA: TGTGCCAGCAGTGTAGGGGGGGCTGAAGCTTTCTTT. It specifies CASSVGGAEAFF.

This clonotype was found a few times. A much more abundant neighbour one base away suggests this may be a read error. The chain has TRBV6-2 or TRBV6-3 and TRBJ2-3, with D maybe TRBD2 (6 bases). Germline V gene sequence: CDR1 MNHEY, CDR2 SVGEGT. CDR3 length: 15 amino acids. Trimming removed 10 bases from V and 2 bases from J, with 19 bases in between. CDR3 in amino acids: CATSEGGSLTDTQYF. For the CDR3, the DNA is TGTGCCACGTCCGAGGGAGGAAGTCTCACAGATACGCAGTATTTT.

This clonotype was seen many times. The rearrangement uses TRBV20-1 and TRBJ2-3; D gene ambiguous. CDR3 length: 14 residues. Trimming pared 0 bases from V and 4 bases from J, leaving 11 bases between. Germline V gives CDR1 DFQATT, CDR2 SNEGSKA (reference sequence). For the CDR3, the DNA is TGCAGTGCTAGAGATTTGAGCAGCTCAGATACGCAGTATTTT. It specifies CSARDLSSSDTQYF.